The TCR beta chain described here comes from a study of shared clonotypes between healthy human individuals. Overall study context: Donors had three CD4 naive, three CD4 memory, two CD8 naive and one CD8 memory plate apiece.

General study points: Blood was the only sampled material, and tissue repertoires likely differ. Unshared clonotypes carried lower generation probabilities than those common to all four donors.

This clone has a single count. Its antigen remains unknown. V lost 0 bases and J 3 bases, leaving 13 bases between the germline ends. The CDR3 covers 15 residues. Germline CDR1 SGHRS, CDR2 YFSETQ. Splitting of each subset's genomic DNA was done evenly across several immunoSEQ plates. Only in-frame clones appear in the TCRdb table, and some are missing; sequencing was by immunoSEQ multiplex PCR. The sample comprises roughly 2.5 million clones, approximately 94% of which are singletons, and 0.11% to 0.15% rests with the top ten. The rearrangement uses TRBV5-1 and TRBJ2-7, with a tentative D call TRBD1 (6 bases). The sequence came from a man younger than 30 in good health. Sequencing used naive CD4+ T cells sorted from blood. Specified subset: CD45RA+ positively selected. DNA of the CDR3: TGCGCCAGCAGCTTGGCCGAGGGGGTGGGCTACGAGCAGTACTTC. Its translation: CASSLAEGVGYEQYF.